The entry below gives a single TCR beta chain sequence along with its context. Its antigen is as yet unknown. The table came from immunoSEQ multiplex PCR; TCRdb's copy has only in-frame clones and leaves some out. Here the sample spans a few million clones, around 93% being singletons. Naive CD8 cells lacked CD45RO and underwent positive selection for CCR7, leaving out terminally differentiated effector memory CD45RA+ cells. Among the donors, all were Caucasian adults who lived in Nashville, Tennessee. The sample is drawn from a study of shared clonotypes between healthy human individuals. Study in general: The plates for each donor numbered three CD4 naive, three CD4 memory, two CD8 naive and one CD8 memory. Findings of the study overall: For sorted subsets, rarefaction showed incomplete sequencing despite large depth. The naive CD4 repertoires of a few donors were compared, and about 5% of clonotypes were shared.

The sequenced sample consisted of naive CD8+ T cells from PBMCs. This clonotype was obtained from a man aged 18 to 29 in good health. Some clones in this sample may be carry-over from other donors' samples.

CDR3 sequence: CASSWGLQETQYF. DNA for the CDR3: TGTGCCAGCAGCTGGGGCCTCCAAGAGACCCAGTACTTC. This chain connects TRBV5-4 to TRBJ2-5; a possible D gene is TRBD1 (5 bases). Germline CDR1 SGHNT, CDR2 YYREEE (reference sequence). Trimming removed 3 bases at V and 1 base at J, with 7 bases between. This CDR3 spans 13 amino acids.